Listed here are 17 T cell receptor beta chains from one sample, sequenced in a study of blood T cell repertoires in COVID-19. Clones were read by immunoSEQ multiplex PCR, and TCRdb kept only the in-frame ones, dropping some. In the table there are approximately 58,000 clones, more than 75% of which are singletons. Material for sequencing was peripheral blood. These receptors were obtained from a man aged 40-49 years with active COVID-19.

Of note for this clone: The identical CDR3 is also encoded by other nucleotide sequences in the sample. This chain uses TRBV10-2 with TRBJ2-7; TRBD2 agrees at 7 bases. Trimming cost V 8 bases and J 0 bases; bases outside gene matches: 10. Germline V gene data show CDR1 as WSHSY and CDR2 as SAAADI. There are 15 residues in the CDR3. For the CDR3, the DNA is TGCGCCAGCGATGGGGGTCCGGGGGGCTCCTACGAGCAGTACTTC. It translates to CASDGGPGGSYEQYF.

The chain combines TRBV3-1 (or the pseudogene TRBV3-2) with TRBJ1-4, with D perhaps matching TRBD1 (5 bases). The ends were cut back, 1 base at V and 4 bases at J, with 13 bases in the middle. Germline V gene data show CDR1 as LGHDT and CDR2 as YNNKEL (reference sequence). The CDR3 loop spans 16 amino acids. The CDR3 nucleotides are TGTGCCAGCAGCCAAGTCGGAGGGGCCTTTAATGAAAAACTGTTTTTT. It yields the protein CASSQVGGAFNEKLFF.

This sequence joins TRBV30 and TRBJ1-4; D possibly corresponds to TRBD1 (5 bases). The CDR3 is 14 residues long. Looked up from germline, CDR1 is GTSNPN and CDR2 is SVGIG (reference sequence). The V and J ends lost 2 bases and 8 bases respectively, with 15 bases between them. DNA for the CDR3: TGTGCCTGGAGTCGCGGGACGGAAGGGGAAAAACTGTTTTTT. Its protein product is CAWSRGTEGEKLFF.

This clone was observed once. The V gene is TRBV7-3, the J gene TRBJ2-2, with 7 bases that match TRBD2. CDR1 and CDR2 from the germline V gene are SGHTA and FQGTGA. The CDR3 is 15 residues long. After removal of 1 base from V and 6 bases from J, the junction contained 5 bases not matched to a gene. CDR3 protein: CASSLRGRASGELFF. CDR3 sequence (DNA): TGTGCCAGCAGCTTAAGGGGGAGGGCATCCGGGGAGCTGTTTTTT.

The chain couples TRBV28 to TRBJ1-5, with 9 nucleotides matching TRBD1. From germline, CDR1 is MDHEN and CDR2 SYDVKM. This CDR3 has 14 residues. The V segment lost 5 bases and the J segment 4 bases; nucleotides outside the gene matches: 3. The CDR3 sequence is CASSHGQGNQPQHF. The CDR3 nucleotides are TGTGCCAGCAGTCATGGACAGGGGAATCAGCCCCAGCATTTT.

The V gene is TRBV30, the J gene TRBJ2-1, with a weak D call TRBD2 (5 bases). The length of the CDR3 is 14 residues. Trimming left V 0 bases short and J 2 bases short, with 8 bases between. Germline CDR1 and CDR2: GTSNPN and SVGIG (reference sequence). In nucleotides, the CDR3 is TGTGCCTGGAGTGTACTGCGGGCCTACAATGAGCAGTTCTTC. Translation: CAWSVLRAYNEQFF.

This clone was counted once. The chain carries TRBV5-6 and TRBJ1-2, with D possibly TRBD1 on 6 matching bases. Per the germline V gene, CDR1 is SGHDT and CDR2 is YYEEEE. This CDR3 spans 16 amino acids. V dropped 4 bases and J dropped 0 bases, with 16 bases sitting between them. The DNA of the CDR3 is TGTGCCAGCAGCCAAACAAACAGGGTTTCTAACTATGGCTACACCTTC. Residues: CASSQTNRVSNYGYTF.

This chain joins TRBV5-1 and TRBJ2-2; TRBD1 matches at 7 bases. J gave up 4 bases and V 5 bases, and 14 bases lay outside the gene matches. This CDR3 is built from 17 residues. Germline V gene data show CDR1 as SGHRS and CDR2 as YFSETQ. CDR3 sequence (DNA): TGCGCCAGCAGTTCACCGAGGGACAGAGGTTTCACCGGGGAGCTGTTTTTT. Encoded protein: CASSSPRDRGFTGELFF.

The gene calls are TRBV19 and TRBJ2-6, with 8 nucleotides matching TRBD1. Losses at the gene ends were 7 bases for V and 4 bases for J; bases not matched to a gene: 3. The CDR3 is 14 residues long. Germline CDR1 and CDR2: LNHDA and SQIVND (reference sequence). CDR3 protein: CASMDRVGANVLTF. The CDR3 region has the DNA TGTGCCAGTATGGACAGGGTCGGGGCCAACGTCCTGACTTTC.

The chain has TRBV7-3 and TRBJ2-7; TRBD1 might be the D (5 bases). Germline-derived CDR1 and CDR2 are SGHTA and FQGTGA. The CDR3 sequence is 14 residues long. Between the trimmed V and J ends, which lost 5 bases and 0 bases, there was a span of 11 bases. The CDR3 nucleotides read TGTGCCAGCAGCCGAACAGGTACCTCCTACGAGCAGTACTTC. This gives the protein CASSRTGTSYEQYF.

The V and J genes are TRBV6-5 and TRBJ2-1, with a tentative D call TRBD2 (6 bases). There are 13 residues in the CDR3. Germline CDR1 is MNHEY and CDR2 is SVGAGI. Trimming left V 7 bases short and J 4 bases short, with 11 bases between. CDR3 coding DNA: TGTGCCAGCACCGAGACTAGTTACAATGAGCAGTTCTTC. Its translation is CASTETSYNEQFF.

The rearrangement joins TRBV5-1 to TRBJ1-1; maybe TRBD1 (5 bases). The germline V gene has CDR1 SGHRS and CDR2 YFSETQ. Trimming removed 3 bases at V and 11 bases at J, with 14 bases between. The CDR3 sequence is 12 residues long. As DNA, the CDR3 is TGCGCCAGCAGCTGGGGCCCAGAAGGGGCTTTCTTT. It specifies CASSWGPEGAFF.

The chain combines TRBV3-1 (or the pseudogene TRBV3-2) with TRBJ1-1; maybe TRBD1 (5 bases). This CDR3 has 13 residues. Germline V gene sequence: CDR1 LGHDT, CDR2 YNNKEL (reference sequence). Trimming left V 1 base short and J 6 bases short, with 9 bases between. The CDR3 DNA reads TGTGCCAGCAGCCAAGCGGCAGGGCCTGAAGCTTTCTTT. Protein sequence: CASSQAAGPEAFF.

This clone was found a few times. The V and J genes are TRBV19 and TRBJ1-4; 9 positions agree with TRBD1. The CDR3 consists of 14 residues. Germline-derived CDR1 and CDR2 are LNHDA and SQIVND (reference sequence). Trimming removed 10 bases from V and 7 bases from J; junction bases left unmatched: 10. Here the CDR3 reads CATRDRVGGEKLFF. In DNA form, the CDR3 reads TGTGCCACTCGGGACAGGGTCGGTGGTGAAAAACTGTTTTTT.

The chain couples TRBV28 to TRBJ1-1; 7 nucleotides match TRBD1. This CDR3 spans 14 amino acids. The V and J ends lost 6 bases and 4 bases, in that order; junction bases with no gene match: 8. Germline assignment: CDR1 MDHEN and CDR2 SYDVKM. The CDR3 nucleotides are TGTGCCAGCAGCCAGGGGGATTCGGGCACTGAAGCTTTCTTT. Encoded protein: CASSQGDSGTEAFF.

The chain couples TRBV28 to TRBJ1-4, with 10 nucleotides matching TRBD1. V lost 4 bases and J lost 0; bases outside the gene matches: 5. The CDR3 is 17 residues long. The germline gives CDR1 MDHEN, CDR2 SYDVKM. The CDR3 protein is CASSSPGTGATNEKLFF. The CDR3 nucleotides are TGTGCCAGCAGTTCCCCCGGGACAGGGGCAACTAATGAAAAACTGTTTTTT.

The chain combines TRBV28 with TRBJ2-7; D perhaps matches TRBD1 (6 bases). The CDR3 runs to 17 residues. Per the germline V gene, CDR1 is MDHEN and CDR2 is SYDVKM. V was trimmed by 1 base and J by 5 bases, leaving 21 bases between them. This chain's CDR3 is CASSLFFHRVGIHEQYF. In DNA, the CDR3 is TGTGCCAGCAGTTTATTCTTCCACAGGGTAGGGATCCACGAGCAGTACTTC.